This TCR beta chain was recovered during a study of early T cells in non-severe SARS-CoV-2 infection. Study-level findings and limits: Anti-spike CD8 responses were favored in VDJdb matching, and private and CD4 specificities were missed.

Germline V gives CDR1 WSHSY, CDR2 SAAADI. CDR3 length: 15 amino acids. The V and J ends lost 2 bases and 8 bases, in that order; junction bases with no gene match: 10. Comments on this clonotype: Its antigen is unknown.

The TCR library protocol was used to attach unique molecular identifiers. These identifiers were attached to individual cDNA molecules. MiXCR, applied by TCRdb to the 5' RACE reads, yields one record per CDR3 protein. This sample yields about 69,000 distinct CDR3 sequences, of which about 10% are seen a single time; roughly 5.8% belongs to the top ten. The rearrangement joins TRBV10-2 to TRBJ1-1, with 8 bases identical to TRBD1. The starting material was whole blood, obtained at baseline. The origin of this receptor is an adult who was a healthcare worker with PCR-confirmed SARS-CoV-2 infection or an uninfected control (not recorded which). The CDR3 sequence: CASSEPRTGPSEAFF. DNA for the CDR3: TGCGCCAGCAGTGAGCCCCGGACAGGGCCATCGGAAGCTTTCTTT.